This T cell receptor beta chain was identified in a study of control samples from healthy donors and cancer patients. TCRdb keeps only in-frame clones here, not all; method: immunoSEQ multiplex PCR. The sample comprises approximately 70,000 clones, over 85% of which are singletons, and roughly a fifth rests with the top ten. After removal of 3 bases from V and 2 bases from J, the junction contained 4 bases not matched to a gene. The V gene's germline CDR1 is KGHSH and CDR2 LQKENI. There are 15 residues in the CDR3. The sequenced material came from PBMCs. V usage is TRBV18 and J usage is TRBJ1-3; 7 positions match TRBD1. The source is a man aged 55-75 years with lung cancer. In DNA form, the CDR3 reads TGTGCCAGCTCACCGGTTACAGGGGCTGGAAACACCATATATTTT. The encoded protein is CASSPVTGAGNTIYF.